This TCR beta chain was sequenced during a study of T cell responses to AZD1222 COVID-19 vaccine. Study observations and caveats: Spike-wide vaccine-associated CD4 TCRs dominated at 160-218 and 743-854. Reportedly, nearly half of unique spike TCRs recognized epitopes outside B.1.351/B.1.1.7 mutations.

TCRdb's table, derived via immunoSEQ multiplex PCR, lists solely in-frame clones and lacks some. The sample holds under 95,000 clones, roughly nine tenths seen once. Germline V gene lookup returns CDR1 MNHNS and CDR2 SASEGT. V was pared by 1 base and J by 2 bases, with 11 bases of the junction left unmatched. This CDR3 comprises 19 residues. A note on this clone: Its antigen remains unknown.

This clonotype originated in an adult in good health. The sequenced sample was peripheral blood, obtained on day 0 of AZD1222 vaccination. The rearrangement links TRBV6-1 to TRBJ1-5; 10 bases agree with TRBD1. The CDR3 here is CASSEVGIGQGVGNQPQHF. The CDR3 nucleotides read TGTGCCAGCAGTGAAGTGGGGATAGGACAGGGGGTAGGCAATCAGCCCCAGCATTTT.